This T cell receptor (beta chain) derives from a study of blood T cell repertoires in COVID-19. Turning to the study itself: The cDNA or gDNA used as material had been derived from T cells, B-cell-depleted T cells, or PBMCs.

Measured with immunoSEQ multiplex PCR; TCRdb has only the in-frame clones, and not every one. This sample has approximately 350,000 clones, with approximately 86% found just once. CDR3 length: 15 residues. Looked up from germline, CDR1 is LGHNA and CDR2 is YNFKEQ. Trimming took 2 bases from V and 5 from J; bases not matched to a gene: 5. This chain connects TRBV4-2 to TRBJ2-3, with TRBD2 matching over 9 bases. The sequence was collected from a woman aged 60 to 75 with COVID-19, enrolled during active disease. Sequencing was carried out using peripheral blood. CDR3 in amino acids: CASSQLLAGLDTQYF. The DNA of the CDR3 is TGTGCCAGCAGCCAATTACTAGCGGGTTTAGATACGCAGTATTTT.